This TCR beta chain was sequenced during a study of T cell repertoires in cytomegalovirus infection (dated 2019 in TCRdb). In terms of the full investigation: The HLA type of each donor mattered for the analysis, because public TCR beta signatures pointed to carriage of CMV infection along with the matching HLA type.

Study-wide conclusions, independent of this receptor: Cumulative frequency of public TCR beta family members discriminated carriers of CMV infection plus the relevant HLA type in this cohort and an independent 352-donor cohort. The ex vivo response was dominated by HLA-C-restricted CMV-specific TCR beta clonotypes, which also provided the single most frequent clonotype in two of eight donors.

Sequencing was performed on an Illumina HiSeq 1500. Through fastp at Q25 and MiXCR, TCRdb rebuilt clones from the public reads, retaining in-frame beta chains. Rows with a matching CDR3 protein are joined into one entry that keeps the most common DNA and genes. Within this sample are hundreds of thousands of distinct CDR3 sequences, with about 24% of them counted one time only. The top ten clones comprise 6.5% to 10% of the sample. About this clonotype: It lacks a known antigen. Per-base qualities were not stored, and no clone one base away is much larger.

CDR3 length: 16 amino acids, cysteine to valine. The read is trimmed to its CDR3 DNA, 48 bases read in frame from base 1. Taken from the germline V gene, the CDR1 and CDR2 loops are MNHEY and SVGEGT. Here V drops 0 bases and J drops 2 bases, and the junction holds 6 bases not matched to any gene. The V and J segments used are TRBV6-2 or TRBV6-3 and TRBJ2-7, with TRBD1 identical over 8 junction bases. The sequence was obtained from a human donor in good health (CMV status not recorded). Some clones in this sample may be carry-over from other donors' samples. Sequenced material: CD8+ T cells from PBMCs. The CDR3 has the sequence CASSYSVQGAPYEQYV. The nucleotide sequence reads TGTGCCAGCAGTTACTCGGTCCAGGGGGCCCCCTACGAGCAGTACGTC.